This TCR beta chain is drawn from a study of cytomegalovirus exposure and HLA in healthy donors. General study results and limits: The study labeled more than 150 TCR beta chains cytomegalovirus-associated. Per a prior analysis, the majority of TCR beta V segments were productive roughly 87% or roughly 30% of the time. Most CMV-associated TCR beta chains appeared HLA-restricted in a later analysis. Reported performance of the classifier showed diagnosis of cytomegalovirus status with high specificity and sensitivity.

This PCR relied on a set of 60 Vbeta primers and 13 Jbeta primers. Only in-frame clones appear in the TCRdb table, and some are missing; sequencing was by immunoSEQ multiplex PCR. The profile shows around 160,000 clones, roughly 74% of them singletons. Deletions cut 4 bases from V and 6 bases from J, with 20 bases between. The CDR3 is 16 residues long. Germline CDR1 reads LGHNA; CDR2 reads YNFKEQ. With respect to this clone: Its specificity is unknown.

Sequencing was done on a sample of PBMCs. This TCR was sampled from a woman between 35 and 50 years old in good health and CMV-seropositive. The rearrangement links TRBV4-2 to TRBJ2-3, with D tentatively TRBD1 (6 bases). CDR3 sequence reads: CASSRGGLGARDTQYF. CDR3 DNA: TGTGCCAGCAGCCGAGGGGGTTTGGGCGCCAGGGATACGCAGTATTTT.